This T cell receptor beta chain was profiled in a study of spatial heterogeneity in lung cancer. Turning to the study itself: Strong correlation linked TCR transcript counts in tumor regions to a T cell module score derived from matched bulk RNA-seq.

Overall study results and limits: Counts that tracked tumor mutation counts were those of expanded intratumoral alpha and beta TCRs. Alpha chain coverage of tumor T cells was estimated at about 7%, and beta chain coverage at around 14%.

Time point defined: sample taken at primary tumor resection. No cells were sorted before sequencing. The whole RNA sequenced was extracted from tumor, nontumor lung or frozen PBMC. A unique molecular identifier was carried by every single TCR cDNA molecule. TCRdb re-analysed the 5' RACE reads in MiXCR, keeping a single row per CDR3 protein. Here the sample spans thousands of distinct CDR3 sequences, about 10% being singletons. CDR3 length: 14 residues. CDR1 is SGHRS, CDR2 YFSETQ, per germline. V gave up 4 bases and J gave up 0 bases, with 8 bases separating them. This clonotype is classed as medium-sized (0.01 to 0.1%). Its specificity is not known.

This specimen consisted of lung tumor tissue, obtained at surgery. The origin of this receptor is a male donor with early-stage non-small cell lung cancer. The V and J genes are TRBV5-1 and TRBJ1-3; unclear D gene. The chain's CDR3 is CASSHSLSGNTIYF. In DNA, the CDR3 is TGCGCCAGCAGCCACAGCCTCTCTGGAAACACCATATATTTT.